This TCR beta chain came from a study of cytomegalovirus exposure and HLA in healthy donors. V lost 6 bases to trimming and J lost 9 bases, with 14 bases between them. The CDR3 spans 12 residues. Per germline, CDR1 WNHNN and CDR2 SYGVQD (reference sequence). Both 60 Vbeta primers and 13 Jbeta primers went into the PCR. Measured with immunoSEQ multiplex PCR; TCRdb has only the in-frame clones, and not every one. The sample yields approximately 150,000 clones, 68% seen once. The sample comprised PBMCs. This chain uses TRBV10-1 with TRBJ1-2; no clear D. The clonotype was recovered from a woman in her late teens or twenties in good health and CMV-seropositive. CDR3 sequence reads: CASRVTAGSYTF. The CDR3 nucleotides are TGCGCCAGCAGAGTAACAGCGGGGAGCTACACCTTC.